The next 28 T cell receptor beta chains were all read from a single sample in a study of shared clonotypes between healthy human individuals. The method was immunoSEQ multiplex PCR; TCRdb's version includes in-frame clones alone and lacks a portion of them. The table lists over 2 million clones, about nine tenths of them singletons. Sequenced: naive CD4+ T cells from PBMCs. The subset: CD45RA+ positively selected. The receptors originated from a man aged 18 to 29 in good health. Some clones in this sample may be carry-over from other donors' samples.

The chain couples TRBV28 to TRBJ2-5; D gene uncertain. The CDR3 is made up of 12 amino acids. The V end was cut by 3 bases, the J end by 1 base, with 3 bases between. In germline, CDR1 is MDHEN, CDR2 SYDVKM. DNA of the CDR3: TGTGCCAGCAGTTTCACCCAAGAGACCCAGTACTTC. Translating it yields CASSFTQETQYF.

This chain links TRBV7-3 with TRBJ2-2; 7 nucleotides agree with TRBD1. Trimming cost V 5 bases and J 0 bases; bases outside gene matches: 6. Germline CDR1 reads SGHTA; CDR2 reads FQGTGA. The CDR3 spans 16 residues. The CDR3 nucleotides are TGTGCCAGCAGCCCACCAGGGGGAACGAACACCGGGGAGCTGTTTTTT. Protein sequence: CASSPPGGTNTGELFF.

In nucleotides, the CDR3 is TGTGCCAGCAGCCAAGGGTTACAAATCAATGAGCAGTTCTTC. Amino acid sequence: CASSQGLQINEQFF. This chain connects TRBV28 to TRBJ2-1; D is unresolved. The CDR3 contains 14 residues. Trimming removed 6 bases at V and 6 bases at J, with 15 bases between. Germline V CDR1 and CDR2: MDHEN, SYDVKM.

Note on this clone: Other DNA sequences within the sample encode an identical CDR3. The chain combines TRBV2 with TRBJ2-7; no definite D call. Germline CDR1 and CDR2: SNHLY and FYNNEI. This CDR3 spans 12 amino acids. With 4 bases removed from V and 3 bases from J, the gap between germline ends came to 7 bases. CDR3 residues: CASSVLSYEQYF. The CDR3 nucleotides are TGTGCCAGCAGTGTACTAAGCTACGAGCAGTACTTC.

The J gene is TRBJ1-2, the V gene TRBV25-1, with D unclear. The V end lost 1 base, the J end lost 4 bases, and 10 bases lay between the germline ends. Germline V gene sequence: CDR1 MGHDK, CDR2 SYGVNS. This CDR3 has 14 amino acids. The CDR3 DNA reads as TGTGCCAGCAGTGAATCCGGCGGAAGCTATGGCTACACCTTC. It specifies CASSESGGSYGYTF.

This chain connects TRBV2 to TRBJ2-4, with D hard to call. The V gene lost 5 bases and the J gene lost 9 bases, with 14 bases spanning the gap. The CDR3 spans 13 residues. Germline V gene data show CDR1 as SNHLY and CDR2 as FYNNEI. The CDR3 protein is CASSPTESSIQYF. The CDR3 coding sequence is TGTGCCAGCAGTCCAACAGAGTCAAGCATTCAGTACTTC.

V and J are TRBV25-1 and TRBJ1-2; D unclear. The CDR3 consists of 13 residues. Germline CDR1 reads MGHDK; CDR2 reads SYGVNS. Trimming stripped 6 bases from V and 4 bases from J, with 12 bases between. Here the CDR3 reads CASSPYTSYGYTF. CDR3 in DNA: TGTGCCAGCAGCCCATACACTTCCTATGGCTACACCTTC.

The chain combines TRBV5-1 with TRBJ2-5; D remains ambiguous. V lost 0 bases and J lost 4, with 19 bases in between. The germline CDR1 and CDR2 sequences are SGHRS and YFSETQ. The CDR3 has 17 amino acids. The CDR3: CASSLEGNPSFGETQYF. The CDR3, as DNA: TGCGCCAGCAGCTTGGAAGGCAACCCCTCGTTTGGAGAGACCCAGTACTTC.

The chain links TRBV2 to TRBJ2-7; possibly TRBD1 for D (5 bases). Trimming pared 3 bases from V and 0 bases from J, leaving 6 bases between. CDR1 is SNHLY and CDR2 is FYNNEI in the germline V gene. The CDR3 is 13 amino acids. CDR3 region: CASSEQGSYEQYF. Written as DNA, the CDR3 is TGTGCCAGCAGTGAGCAGGGCTCCTACGAGCAGTACTTC.

This clone was recorded once. The chain is built from TRBV7-9 and TRBJ1-2; 12 positions agree with TRBD1. Germline values: CDR1 SEHNR, CDR2 FQNEAQ (reference sequence). V shed 4 bases, J shed 7 bases, and the junction held 4 bases outside the gene matches. The CDR3 loop spans 14 amino acids. For the CDR3, the DNA is TGTGCCAGCAGCTGGGGACAGGGGGCGGGTGGCTACACCTTC. Translating it yields CASSWGQGAGGYTF. The variable domain in full, with the rest retrieved from reference TRBV7-9 and TRBJ1-2, is DTGVSQNPRHKITKRGQNVTFRCDPISEHNRLYWYRQTLGQGPEFLTYFQNEAQLEKSRLLSDRFSAERPKGSFSTLEIQRTEQGDSAMYLCASSWGQGAGGYTFGSGTRLTVV.

V gene TRBV7-3 combines with J gene TRBJ2-5, with D tentatively TRBD1 or TRBD2 (5 bases each). CDR1 and CDR2 (germline): SGHTA, FQGTGA. V was clipped by 5 bases and J by 7 bases, with 20 bases between them. The CDR3 length is 15 residues. The CDR3 region is CASSPEPGPRGTQYF. The CDR3 coding sequence is TGTGCCAGCAGCCCCGAACCGGGACCCCGTGGGACCCAGTACTTC.

J is TRBJ1-2 and V is TRBV4-3, with a tentative D call TRBD1 (6 bases). CDR1 LGHNA and CDR2 YSLEER come from the germline V gene. The V end lost 1 base, the J end lost 4 bases, and 10 bases lay between the germline ends. The CDR3 contains 14 residues. The CDR3 DNA sequence: TGCGCCAGCAGCCAAGTTGGGGGCGCCTATGGCTACACCTTC. It codes for CASSQVGGAYGYTF.

J is TRBJ1-1 and V is TRBV27; TRBD1 might be the D (5 bases). The germline V and J ends were trimmed by 7 bases and 12 bases, with 27 bases remaining between them. The germline CDR1 and CDR2 sequences are MNHEY and SMNVEV (reference sequence). The CDR3 is 15 amino acids. The CDR3 protein is CASKLWGPDPGAPFF. CDR3 sequence (DNA): TGTGCCAGCAAATTATGGGGCCCCGACCCCGGGGCCCCTTTCTTT.

The V gene is TRBV5-5, the J gene TRBJ2-5, with unresolved D. Germline loops: CDR1 SGHKS, CDR2 YYEKEE (reference sequence). This CDR3 comprises 14 residues. V lost 0 bases to trimming and J lost 1 base, with 7 bases between them. The CDR3 is CASSLGLFQETQYF. Here the CDR3 DNA reads TGTGCCAGCAGCTTGGGACTCTTCCAAGAGACCCAGTACTTC.

Note on this clone: Other DNA sequences from this sample encode an identical CDR3 as well. The chain links TRBV19 to TRBJ2-2, with D perhaps matching TRBD2 (5 bases). V dropped 2 bases and J dropped 1 base, with 5 bases sitting between them. CDR3 length: 14 residues. In germline, CDR1 is LNHDA, CDR2 SQIVND (reference sequence). The CDR3 DNA follows: TGTGCCAGTAGTATAAGCGGGAACACCGGGGAGCTGTTTTTT. It yields the protein CASSISGNTGELFF. Supplemented by reference TRBV19 and TRBJ2-2, the full variable domain reads DGGITQSPKYLFRKEGQNVTLSCEQNLNHDAMYWYRQDPGQGLRLIYYSQIVNDFQKGDIAEGYSVSREKKESFPLTVTSAQKNPTAFYLCASSISGNTGELFFGEGSRLTVL.

In this sample, this clone turned up once. The chain is built from TRBV18 and TRBJ2-3; D might be TRBD2 (5 bases). The V end lost 0 bases, the J end lost 2 bases, and 9 bases lay between the germline ends. CDR3 size: 15 residues. CDR1 KGHSH and CDR2 LQKENI come from the germline V gene. CDR3 DNA sequence: TGTGCCAGCTCACCACCCGGGGTGTTCACAGATACGCAGTATTTT. It specifies CASSPPGVFTDTQYF.

This rearrangement joins TRBV28 to TRBJ2-3, with 7 positions matching TRBD1. Germline lookup yields CDR1 MDHEN and CDR2 SYDVKM. This CDR3 region has 14 residues. Losses at the gene ends were 6 bases for V and 2 bases for J; bases not matched to a gene: 5. The CDR3 sequence: CASRLGQPTDTQYF. The CDR3 bases are TGTGCCAGCAGGTTGGGACAGCCCACAGATACGCAGTATTTT.

The chain is built from TRBV19 and TRBJ2-7; 8 bases match TRBD2. Germline assignment: CDR1 LNHDA and CDR2 SQIVND (reference sequence). The CDR3 length is 17 residues. The V and J ends lost 3 bases and 5 bases, in that order; junction bases with no gene match: 15. The CDR3 coding sequence is TGTGCCAGTAGTATTCCCCCTCGGAGCGGGAGTATGGACGAGCAGTACTTC. Its protein product is CASSIPPRSGSMDEQYF.

This chain links TRBV7-3 with TRBJ1-2, with D unresolved. Trimming took off 3 bases at V and 4 bases at J, with 9 bases between the two ends. CDR3 size: 13 residues. CDR1 and CDR2 (germline): SGHTA, FQGTGA. The CDR3 nucleotides are TGTGCCAGCAGCTTCCGGACGGGCTATGGCTACACCTTC. The encoded protein is CASSFRTGYGYTF. Looking up the rest from reference TRBV7-3 and TRBJ1-2 gives the full variable domain: GAGVSQTPSNKVTEKGKYVELRCDPISGHTALYWYRQSLGQGPEFLIYFQGTGAADDSGLPNDRFFAVRPEGSVSTLKIQRTERGDSAVYLCASSFRTGYGYTFGSGTRLTVV.

The chain employs TRBV5-4 and TRBJ2-5; a possible D gene is TRBD2 (6 bases). V lost 5 bases to trimming and J lost 4 bases, with 21 bases between them. The CDR3 length is 16 residues. The V gene's germline CDR1 is SGHNT and CDR2 YYREEE (reference sequence). CDR3 amino acids: CASRPGLGMGGETQYF. The DNA of the CDR3 is TGTGCCAGCAGACCCGGCTTGGGGATGGGGGGAGAGACCCAGTACTTC.

V is TRBV30 and J is TRBJ2-5; tentatively, D is TRBD2 (5 bases). The CDR3 is 13 amino acids. V was clipped by 0 bases and J by 5 bases, with 10 bases between them. Germline V gene lookup returns CDR1 GTSNPN and CDR2 SVGIG (reference sequence). In DNA form, the CDR3 reads TGTGCCTGGAGTGTAGGCGGGTTTGAGACCCAGTACTTC. Its protein is CAWSVGGFETQYF.

On this clone: This CDR3 is also generated by other DNA sequences in the sample. The chain is built from TRBV9 and TRBJ1-3; maybe TRBD1 (5 bases). V lost 0 bases, J lost 1 base, and 5 bases lay in between. CDR1 is SGDLS and CDR2 is YYNGEE in the germline V gene. The CDR3 consists of 14 residues. Here the CDR3 reads CASSVAGSGNTIYF. CDR3 sequence (DNA): TGTGCCAGCAGCGTAGCAGGGTCTGGAAACACCATATATTTT.

The chain employs TRBV19 and TRBJ2-1, with TRBD1 identical over 8 bases. The germline CDR1 and CDR2 sequences are LNHDA and SQIVND (reference sequence). The ends lost 2 bases at V and 8 bases at J; junction bases unmatched: 5. CDR3 length: 14 residues. CDR3 in DNA: TGTGCCAGTAGTATACGACAGGGGCAGGATGAGCAGTTCTTC. Translation: CASSIRQGQDEQFF.

The gene calls are TRBV5-6 and TRBJ2-4; TRBD1 agrees at 11 bases. The V and J ends lost 0 bases and 6 bases, in that order; junction bases with no gene match: 11. Germline V gives CDR1 SGHDT, CDR2 YYEEEE. This CDR3 contains 18 residues. The CDR3 sequence is CASSLGPKDRGPGNIQYF. For the CDR3, the DNA is TGTGCCAGCAGCTTGGGACCGAAGGACAGGGGGCCCGGAAACATTCAGTACTTC. Drawing the rest from reference TRBV5-6 and TRBJ2-4, the complete variable domain is DAGVTQSPTHLIKTRGQQVTLRCSPKSGHDTVSWYQQALGQGPQFIFQYYEEEERQRGNFPDRFSGHQFPNYSSELNVNALLLGDSALYLCASSLGPKDRGPGNIQYFGAGTRLSVL.

This clone showed up just a few times. The rearrangement uses TRBV4-3 and TRBJ2-2; D is ambiguous. CDR3 size: 13 residues. V was clipped by 2 bases and J by 12 bases, with 13 bases between them. Germline loops: CDR1 LGHNA, CDR2 YSLEER. The CDR3 bases are TGCGCCAGCAGCCAACGACTGGTGGGGAAGCTGTTTTTT. Its protein product is CASSQRLVGKLFF.

The V and J genes are TRBV15 and TRBJ2-7, with 7 positions matching TRBD1. This CDR3 is built from 14 residues. V dropped 5 bases and J dropped 2; count of bases not matched to a gene: 6. CDR1 is LNHNV and CDR2 is YYDKDF in the germline V gene (reference sequence). The DNA for the CDR3 is TGTGCCACCAGCCCACGACAGGGAGCCTACGAGCAGTACTTC. Protein product: CATSPRQGAYEQYF. Variable domain in full (rest from reference TRBV15 and TRBJ2-7): DAMVIQNPRYQVTQFGKPVTLSCSQTLNHNVMYWYQQKSSQAPKLLFHYYDKDFNNEADTPDNFQSRRPNTSFCFLDIRSPGLGDTAMYLCATSPRQGAYEQYFGPGTRLTVT.

This chain connects TRBV27 to TRBJ1-1; no reliable D call. CDR3 length equals 12 residues. Per germline, CDR1 MNHEY and CDR2 SMNVEV (reference sequence). Trimming removed 3 bases from V and 7 bases from J, with 9 bases in between. The CDR3: CASSFWGGEAFF. Here the CDR3 DNA reads TGTGCCAGCAGTTTTTGGGGAGGTGAAGCTTTCTTT.

The V gene is TRBV7-6, the J gene TRBJ1-5, with no clear D. This CDR3 region has 13 residues. From germline, CDR1 is SGHVS and CDR2 FNYEAQ. V lost 2 bases, J lost 4 bases, and 6 bases lay in between. This CDR3 is CASSLKSNQPQHF. The CDR3 DNA reads TGTGCCAGCAGCTTAAAGTCAAATCAGCCCCAGCATTTT.